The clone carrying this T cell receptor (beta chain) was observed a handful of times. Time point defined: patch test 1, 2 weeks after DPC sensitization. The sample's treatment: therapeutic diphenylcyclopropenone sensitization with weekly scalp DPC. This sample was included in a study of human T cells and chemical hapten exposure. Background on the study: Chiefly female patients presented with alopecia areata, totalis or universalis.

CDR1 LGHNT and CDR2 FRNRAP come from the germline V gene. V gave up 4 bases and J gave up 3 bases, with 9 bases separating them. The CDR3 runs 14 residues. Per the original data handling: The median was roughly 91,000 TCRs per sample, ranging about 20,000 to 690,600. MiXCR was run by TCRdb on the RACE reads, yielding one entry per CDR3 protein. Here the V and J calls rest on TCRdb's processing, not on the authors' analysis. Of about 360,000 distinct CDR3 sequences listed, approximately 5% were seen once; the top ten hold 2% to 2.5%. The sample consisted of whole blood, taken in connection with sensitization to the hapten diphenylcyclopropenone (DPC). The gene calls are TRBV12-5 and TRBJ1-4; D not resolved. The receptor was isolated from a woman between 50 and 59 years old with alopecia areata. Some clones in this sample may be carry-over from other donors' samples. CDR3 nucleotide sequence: TGTGCTAGTGGTTCGGGGATCCCTAATGAAAAACTGTTTTTT. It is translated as CASGSGIPNEKLFF.